The clone carrying this T cell receptor (beta chain) was recorded a few times. Antigen specificity is unknown. The sample is drawn from a study of T-cell memory formation after mild COVID-19. About the study: TCR clusters mostly belonged to single donors.

TCR alpha and TCR beta cDNA libraries carrying sample barcodes and UMIs were produced by 5'RACE using constant-segment primers. TCRdb fed the 5' RACE reads into MiXCR, producing one record per CDR3 protein. The table lists roughly 320,000 distinct CDR3 sequences, around 27% of them singletons. General observations from the study: Clones shrinking from day 15 to 85 showed even CD4/CD8 mixes; later expanders tilted CD4+. CD8+ contracting clones occupied EMRA, while CD4+ ones occupied mainly CM and EM.

The material sequenced was PBMCs or a T cell subset sorted from them (not recorded which). This TCR derives from an adult woman who had mild COVID-19 (a few samples of this study predate the infection). Cell type and time point are not known.

CDR3 sequence (DNA): TGCAGTGCTATCTCCGGGGTAACCGGGGAGCTGTTTTTT. As protein: CSAISGVTGELFF. The chain combines TRBV20-1 with TRBJ2-2; maybe TRBD2 (5 bases). Germline lookup yields CDR1 DFQATT and CDR2 SNEGSKA (reference sequence). Between the trimmed V and J ends, which lost 4 bases and 5 bases, there was a span of 11 bases. The length of the CDR3 is 13 residues.